This T cell receptor beta chain was captured in a study of T cells after yellow fever vaccination. TCRdb called the 5' RACE reads again in MiXCR, with one record for every CDR3 protein. The top ten clones hold about 16% of a sample with nearly 350,000 distinct CDR3 sequences, roughly 8.4% of them seen once. Trimming pared 4 bases from V and 12 bases from J, leaving 18 bases between. This CDR3 contains 14 residues. Germline V gene data show CDR1 as MNHEY and CDR2 as SVGAGI. This clonotype was counted between two and nine times. The input for sequencing was PBMCs, taken approximately 40 days after the first yellow fever vaccination. The chain is built from TRBV6-5 and TRBJ1-4; D unresolved. This TCR was sampled from a man aged 18 to 30 who received the YFV17D yellow fever vaccine. CDR3 region: CASSSAGSVKELFF. CDR3 DNA: TGTGCCAGCAGTTCCGCGGGCTCCGTGAAAGAACTGTTTTTT.